These 24 T cell receptor beta chains were all obtained from the same sample, sequenced in a study of T cell changes during pregnancy in multiple sclerosis. Clones were read by immunoSEQ multiplex PCR, and TCRdb kept only the in-frame ones, dropping some. The sample lists fewer than 90,000 clones, just under 95% occurring once. This specimen was peripheral blood, taken in the first trimester of pregnancy. Receptor source: a female donor with multiple sclerosis, enrolled in a pregnancy study.

V is TRBV6-6 and J is TRBJ2-1, with 8 bases lining up with TRBD1. J was trimmed by 6 bases and V by 8 bases; bases with no gene match: 12. The CDR3 runs to 15 residues. The V gene's germline CDR1 is MNHNY and CDR2 SVGAGI (reference sequence). CDR3: CASSHGQGAINEQFF. The CDR3 nucleotides read TGTGCCAGCTCCCACGGGCAGGGGGCGATCAATGAGCAGTTCTTC.

The gene calls are TRBV7-9 and TRBJ1-1, with 7 bases lining up with TRBD1. V shed 5 bases, J shed 1 base, and the junction held 7 bases outside the gene matches. The CDR3 spans 15 residues. Germline-derived CDR1 and CDR2 are SEHNR and FQNEAQ (reference sequence). CDR3 amino acids: CASSERQGPNTEAFF. CDR3 bases: TGTGCCAGCAGCGAACGACAGGGACCGAACACTGAAGCTTTCTTT.

V usage is TRBV7-2 and J usage is TRBJ2-1, with D perhaps TRBD1 (6 bases). V was clipped by 1 base and J by 9 bases, with 13 bases between them. CDR3 length: 14 amino acids. Looked up from germline, CDR1 is SGHTA and CDR2 is FQGNSA. The CDR3 bases are TGTGCCAGCAGCTTAGATGACTCCAGGGGTGAGCAGTTCTTC. It codes for CASSLDDSRGEQFF.

The genes are TRBV6-5 and TRBJ2-7; TRBD2 matches at 9 bases. Germline V gene data show CDR1 as MNHEY and CDR2 as SVGAGI. V trimming: 0 bases; J trimming: 4 bases; junction bases outside the gene matches: 4. This CDR3 is built from 15 residues. The CDR3 DNA sequence: TGTGCCAGCAGTTACTCCAGCGGGGGGCGGTACGAGCAGTACTTC. It specifies CASSYSSGGRYEQYF.

The chain recombines TRBV6-1 with TRBJ2-7; possible D gene TRBD1, 5 bases. This CDR3 spans 14 amino acids. Germline V gives CDR1 MNHNS, CDR2 SASEGT. V shed 6 bases and J shed 2 bases, with 14 bases lying between them. This CDR3 reads CASRWGQVTYEQYF. The CDR3 DNA reads as TGTGCCAGCAGGTGGGGCCAGGTTACCTACGAGCAGTACTTC.

This clone was seen once. The chain employs TRBV6-4 and TRBJ2-3, with 7 positions matching TRBD2. The CDR3 has 15 amino acids. V shed 5 bases and J 0 bases; nucleotides not matched to a gene: 5. Germline-derived CDR1 and CDR2 are MRHNA and SNTAGT. CDR3 coding DNA: TGTGCCAGCAGTTGGGAGGGGTCTAGCACAGATACGCAGTATTTT. Encoded protein: CASSWEGSSTDTQYF.

The chain uses TRBV7-3 and TRBJ2-4, with a possible D match to TRBD1 (6 bases). The CDR3 is 13 amino acids. V was clipped by 2 bases and J by 8 bases, with 10 bases between them. Germline loops: CDR1 SGHTA, CDR2 FQGTGA. This CDR3 is CASSLQGKDIQYF. CDR3 nucleotides: TGTGCCAGCAGCTTACAGGGGAAGGACATTCAGTACTTC.

The genes are TRBV15 and TRBJ2-2; no definite D call. The CDR3 consists of 14 residues. V lost 0 bases and J 2 bases, leaving 4 bases between the germline ends. In germline, CDR1 is LNHNV, CDR2 YYDKDF (reference sequence). CDR3 region: CATSRDPNTGELFF. Written as DNA, the CDR3 is TGTGCCACCAGCAGAGACCCAAACACCGGGGAGCTGTTTTTT.

This clone was seen once. The rearrangement uses TRBV7-3 and TRBJ2-1, with 12 bases lining up with TRBD2. The ends lost 3 bases at V and 0 bases at J; junction bases unmatched: 6. Germline V CDR1 and CDR2: SGHTA, FQGTGA. The CDR3 has 18 amino acids. CDR3 region: CASSLATSGRPSYNEQFF. The DNA of the CDR3 is TGTGCCAGCAGCTTGGCTACTAGCGGGAGGCCCTCCTACAATGAGCAGTTCTTC.

The chain combines TRBV5-1 with TRBJ2-7, with 10 bases aligning to TRBD2. Germline trimming cut 4 bases from V and 5 bases from J; bases unmatched to any gene: 6. Germline V gene sequence: CDR1 SGHRS, CDR2 YFSETQ. The CDR3 contains 14 residues. The CDR3 sequence is CASSPLAGVNEQYF. In DNA form, the CDR3 reads TGCGCCAGCAGCCCCCTAGCGGGAGTTAACGAGCAGTACTTC.

This clone occurred once. The CDR3 sequence is CASSPGVDRGHGYTF. The CDR3 DNA reads as TGTGCCAGCAGCCCAGGGGTGGACAGGGGGCACGGCTACACCTTC. The chain employs TRBV7-2 and TRBJ1-2, with TRBD1 matching over 11 bases. Germline V lookup: CDR1 SGHTA, CDR2 FQGNSA. Trimming cost V 5 bases and J 8 bases; bases outside gene matches: 10. This CDR3 region has 15 residues.

This chain connects TRBV4-3 to TRBJ2-1, with D possibly being TRBD1 (6 bases). Germline CDR1 and CDR2: LGHNA and YSLEER. The CDR3 loop spans 15 amino acids. Trimming left V 0 bases short and J 3 bases short, with 9 bases between. The CDR3 DNA reads TGCGCCAGCAGCCAAGAAGGCAGGGGCTACAATGAGCAGTTCTTC. Translating gives CASSQEGRGYNEQFF.

The CDR3 spells CASSLVQGRGNTEAFF. DNA for the CDR3: TGCGCCAGCAGCTTGGTGCAGGGTCGCGGGAACACTGAAGCTTTCTTT. The J gene is TRBJ1-1, the V gene TRBV5-1; D is perhaps TRBD1 (5 bases). The CDR3 is made up of 16 amino acids. Trimming cost V 0 bases and J 1 base, with 13 bases left between them. CDR1 is SGHRS and CDR2 is YFSETQ in the germline V gene. Full variable domain (rest looked up from reference TRBV5-1 and TRBJ1-1): KAGVTQTPRYLIKTRGQQVTLSCSPISGHRSVSWYQQTPGQGLQFLFEYFSETQRNKGNFPGRFSGRQFSNSRSEMNVSTLELGDSALYLCASSLVQGRGNTEAFFGQGTRLTVV.

This clone came up once. The genes are TRBV29-1 and TRBJ1-2, with no clear D. This CDR3 is built from 11 residues. CDR1 and CDR2 from the germline V gene are SQVTM and ANQGSEA. Trimming removed 4 bases at V and 3 bases at J, with 6 bases between. CDR3 sequence (DNA): TGCAGCGTTGGGGCAGACTATGGCTACACCTTC. Translating it yields CSVGADYGYTF.

The chain combines TRBV6-1 with TRBJ1-2; TRBD1 matches 7 bases. The CDR3 runs to 13 residues. Germline V gene sequence: CDR1 MNHNS, CDR2 SASEGT. V was clipped by 11 bases and J by 2 bases; unmatched bases: 8. The DNA of the CDR3 is TGTGCCTCCGACCAGGGGGAAAACTATGGCTACACCTTC. Translating gives CASDQGENYGYTF.

The genes are TRBV4-1 and TRBJ2-2, with D possibly TRBD2 on 7 matching bases. CDR1 is MGHRA and CDR2 is YSYEKL in the germline V gene. The V gene lost 2 bases and the J gene lost 5 bases, with 15 bases spanning the gap. CDR3 size: 16 residues. The CDR3 spells CASSQSPGGGTGELFF. Here the CDR3 DNA reads TGCGCCAGCAGCCAAAGTCCGGGGGGCGGGACCGGGGAGCTGTTTTTT.

V is TRBV5-5 and J is TRBJ2-7; 10 bases align to TRBD1. This CDR3 is built from 17 residues. Germline V gene data show CDR1 as SGHKS and CDR2 as YYEKEE (reference sequence). After removal of 4 bases from V and 4 bases from J, the junction contained 14 bases not matched to a gene. CDR3 region: CASSRPGTGALSYEQYF. CDR3 in DNA: TGTGCCAGCAGCCGTCCCGGGACAGGGGCCCTATCGTACGAGCAGTACTTC.

The chain combines TRBV28 with TRBJ2-1; TRBD2 might be the D (6 bases). This CDR3 has 15 residues. Trimming left V 6 bases short and J 5 bases short, with 17 bases between. The germline CDR1 and CDR2 sequences are MDHEN and SYDVKM. CDR3: CASSYRDWTNNEQFF. The CDR3 coding sequence is TGTGCCAGCAGCTACCGGGACTGGACGAACAATGAGCAGTTCTTC. Drawing the rest from reference TRBV28 and TRBJ2-1, the complete variable domain is DVKVTQSSRYLVKRTGEKVFLECVQDMDHENMFWYRQDPGLGLRLIYFSYDVKMKEKGDIPEGYSVSREKKERFSLILESASTNQTSMYLCASSYRDWTNNEQFFGPGTRLTVL.

This chain connects TRBV7-7 to TRBJ2-7; 7 nucleotides match TRBD2. The CDR3 is made up of 17 amino acids. Germline-derived CDR1 and CDR2 are SSHAT and FNYEAQ (reference sequence). The junction had 15 bases not matched to a gene; V was cut back by 5 bases and J by 2 bases. The DNA of the CDR3 is TGTGCCAGCAGCCACGGCCGACTAGCCGAGAACACCTACGAGCAGTACTTC. Protein sequence: CASSHGRLAENTYEQYF.

V usage is TRBV29-1 and J usage is TRBJ1-1; D is possibly TRBD1 (6 bases). V was shortened by 8 bases and J by 10 bases, with 23 bases between the two germline ends. CDR3 length: 13 residues. Germline lookup yields CDR1 SQVTM and CDR2 ANQGSEA. This CDR3 is CSFGDIQHLGAFF. CDR3 in DNA: TGCAGCTTTGGGGACATACAACATCTTGGAGCTTTCTTT.

The chain has TRBV7-8 and TRBJ1-1; 9 nucleotides line up with TRBD1. CDR3 length: 18 amino acids. CDR1 and CDR2 from the germline V gene are SGHVS and FQNEAQ. J lost 0 bases, V lost 4 bases, and 12 bases had no gene match. The CDR3 DNA reads as TGTGCCAGCAGCTGGAACAGGGGGCGGGATCCAATGAACACTGAAGCTTTCTTT. Protein product: CASSWNRGRDPMNTEAFF.

The rearrangement joins TRBV2 to TRBJ2-2; 7 bases match TRBD2. In germline, CDR1 is SNHLY, CDR2 FYNNEI. Germline trimming cut 6 bases from V and 2 bases from J; bases unmatched to any gene: 3. The length of the CDR3 is 14 residues. DNA of the CDR3: TGTGCCAGCAGCGCTAGCGGTAACACCGGGGAGCTGTTTTTT. It specifies CASSASGNTGELFF.

This chain uses TRBV28 with TRBJ1-4; D remains unclear. Trimming took 3 bases from V and 0 from J, leaving 5 bases between them. Germline V gene sequence: CDR1 MDHEN, CDR2 SYDVKM. The CDR3 runs to 14 residues. The CDR3 DNA is TGTGCCAGCAGTTTTTCTGCAACTAATGAAAAACTGTTTTTT. It codes for CASSFSATNEKLFF.

The chain employs TRBV19 and TRBJ2-7; D ambiguous. In germline, CDR1 is LNHDA, CDR2 SQIVND (reference sequence). The CDR3 is made up of 14 amino acids. Trimming cost V 1 base and J 5 bases, with 12 bases left between them. CDR3 sequence: CASSIGAGPHEQYF. The CDR3 coding sequence is TGTGCCAGTAGTATAGGGGCCGGTCCCCACGAGCAGTACTTC.